This T cell receptor (beta chain) was observed in a study of cytomegalovirus exposure and HLA in healthy donors. Trimming shortened V by 0 bases and J by 1 base, and 7 bases separated the two germline ends. CDR1 and CDR2 (germline): SGDLS, YYNGEE. This CDR3 region has 14 residues. Amplification used 60 Vbeta primers and 13 Jbeta primers. Sequencing was performed with immunoSEQ multiplex PCR; in TCRdb, only in-frame clones are kept and a portion is missing. Seen here are about 170,000 clones, 75% to 80% observed once, and the top ten hold about 0.91%. Regarding donors, all were healthy bone marrow donors.

This chain connects TRBV9 to TRBJ1-1, with unresolved D. The material sequenced was PBMCs. The clonotype was recovered from a woman between 50 and 59 years old in good health and CMV-seropositive. The CDR3 is CASSVGGRNTEAFF. Here the CDR3 DNA reads TGTGCCAGCAGCGTAGGAGGGAGGAACACTGAAGCTTTCTTT.